The rows below give T cell receptor beta chains drawn from one sample of a study of T cell responses to AZD1222 COVID-19 vaccine. Method: immunoSEQ multiplex PCR; TCRdb's copy keeps in-frame clones and lacks some. This table holds 44,000 or so clones, 83% found once. Sequencing used peripheral blood, obtained on day 0 of AZD1222 vaccination. Receptors originate from an adult in good health. Each CDR3 is given with its conserved first and last residue. Clone size is not always given. Where it is, it says once, few, many or a class for expanded clones.

CDR3 protein	V gene	clone size
CASSQELTSESTQHF	TRBV4-3	-
CAWSVLWAYNVEQFF	TRBV30	-
CASNSARGTGNEKLFF	TRBV3-1/TRBV3-2	-
CASSSTSYETQYF	TRBV12-3/TRBV12-4	-
CASSIRGQGRDIQYF	TRBV19	-
CAIRDRLNYGYTF	TRBV10-3	-
CASSLTGGPIQPQHF	TRBV7-2	-
CASYGSERQPQHF	TRBV6-5	-
CASSLQETQYF	TRBV12-3/TRBV12-4	few
CASSLQGPRVTGELFF	TRBV6-6	once
CASNAGQGVNYGYTF	TRBV28	-
CASKDSDGHTF	TRBV6-5	-
CASSPWPEAFF	TRBV14	-
CASSQDRGRFEKLFF	TRBV4-3	-
CASSWDRGETQYF	TRBV5-4	-
CSVSGPIGTGELFF	TRBV29-1	-
CATSDPWTGDYGYTF	TRBV24-1	-
CASSSGSATNEKLFF	TRBV27	once
CSALQGYEQYF	TRBV20-1	-
CATSRDWTSEAGNTIYF	TRBV15	-
CASSENSYGYTF	TRBV2	-
CASSPLQGTETQYF	TRBV28	-
CAWIAGYSNTEAFF	TRBV30	-
CASSPIAGGRNEQYF	TRBV11-2	few
CASSAPGLAGGPGDEQFF	TRBV7-3	-
CASSLTGAREQYF	TRBV11-1	-
CSVETGTSASYEQYF	TRBV29-1	-
CASSLERGQGNEKLFF	TRBV5-1	-
CARSLAGGAEHGYTF	TRBV5-3	-
CASSRQGHTEAFF	TRBV11-3	-
CASSYKVSSTDTQYF	TRBV6-5	-